A selection of T cell receptor beta chains follows, all from one sample in a study of CD4 T cell repertoires in COVID-19. The repertoire was sequenced with immunoSEQ multiplex PCR; TCRdb's copy has only in-frame clones and lacks some. The sample records about 75,000 clones, about 80% being singletons. The sequencing here drew on CD4+ T cells from peripheral blood, taken after recovery from COVID-19. The origin of the receptors is a human donor who had COVID-19. The CDR3 runs from the conserved cysteine through the conserved F or W. The D gene is left open where the match is weak.

V: TRBV6-5
J: TRBJ2-3
D: NA
DNA: TGTGCCAGCAGCCTTAATGTTGGGGATACGCAGTATTTT
CDR3: CASSLNVGDTQYF

V: TRBV5-1
J: TRBJ2-7
D: NA
DNA: TGCGCCAGCAGCTTGGAGTACCAATCCTACGAGCAGTACTTC
CDR3: CASSLEYQSYEQYF

V: TRBV28
J: TRBJ1-4
D: NA
DNA: TGTGCCAGCAGTTTAATAGGGCCAGGGGAAAAACTGTTTTTT
CDR3: CASSLIGPGEKLFF

V: TRBV6-4
J: TRBJ2-3
D: TRBD2
DNA: TGTGCCAGCAGTCCTAGCGGGAGCACAGATACGCAGTATTTT
CDR3: CASSPSGSTDTQYF

V: TRBV21-1
J: TRBJ2-3
D: NA
DNA: TGTGCCAGCAGCCACGATGAAGAGCTAGCCATAGCCTGCACAGATACGCAGTATTTT
CDR3: CASSHDEELAIACTDTQYF

V: TRBV28
J: TRBJ1-1
D: NA
DNA: TGTGCCAGCAGCCATGACAGGCCCGGGGGTAGCACTGAAGCTTTCTTT
CDR3: CASSHDRPGGSTEAFF

V: TRBV6-6
J: TRBJ2-5
D: TRBD2
DNA: TGTGCCAGCAGCGAACTAGCGGGAGAGACCCAGTACTTC
CDR3: CASSELAGETQYF

V: TRBV6-5
J: TRBJ1-5
D: NA
DNA: TGTGCCAGCGCCAGGAGAGATAGCAATCAGCCCCAGCATTTT
CDR3: CASARRDSNQPQHF

V: TRBV5-4
J: TRBJ1-3
D: NA
DNA: TGTGCCAGCAGCTTGGACCCCGGGGGAGGCTCTGGAAACACCATATATTTT
CDR3: CASSLDPGGGSGNTIYF

V: TRBV12-3/TRBV12-4
J: TRBJ2-5
D: NA
DNA: TGTGCCAGCAGTTTAGGGTTAGGGACCCAGTACTTC
CDR3: CASSLGLGTQYF

V: TRBV7-6
J: TRBJ2-7
D: TRBD1
DNA: TGTGCCAGCAGCTTAACCTCGTCCGGGACAGGGGGAGCGCAGTACTTC
CDR3: CASSLTSSGTGGAQYF

V: TRBV5-4
J: TRBJ1-1
D: TRBD1
DNA: TGTGCCAGCAGCCCGACCTCGGGACAGCTTGAAGCTTTCTTT
CDR3: CASSPTSGQLEAFF

V: TRBV7-2
J: TRBJ2-7
D: TRBD2
DNA: TGTGCCAGCAGCATAGGGACTAGCGGGGGCTCCTACGAGCAGTACTTC
CDR3: CASSIGTSGGSYEQYF

V: TRBV9
J: TRBJ1-4
D: TRBD1
DNA: TGTGCCAGCGCTCAATCAGGGGGCGTGAGCGAAAAACTGTTTTTT
CDR3: CASAQSGGVSEKLFF

V: TRBV15
J: TRBJ2-3
D: NA
DNA: TGTGCCACCAGCAGAGACAGGAGGACCCTTAGCACAGATACGCAGTATTTT
CDR3: CATSRDRRTLSTDTQYF

V: TRBV11-3
J: TRBJ2-1
D: NA
DNA: TGTGCCAGCAGCTTAGCAGGGCGCGAGCAGTTCTTC
CDR3: CASSLAGREQFF

V: TRBV28
J: TRBJ2-3
D: TRBD2
DNA: TGTGCCAGCAGTTCGGGACTAGCGGGAGCAGATACGCAGTATTTT
CDR3: CASSSGLAGADTQYF